This TCR beta chain was recovered during a study of T cells in Graves' hyperthyroidism and ophthalmopathy. Details on this clonotype: Its antigen is still unknown.

Findings of the study overall: Most thyroid clonotypes with frequency above 0.001 were detected in blood. The model anticipated ophthalmopathy a median approximately 6.5 months pre-onset.

The CDR3 runs to 15 residues. Germline V gives CDR1 DFQATT, CDR2 SNEGSKA (reference sequence). Deletions cut 1 base from V and 7 bases from J, with 20 bases between. TCR beta CDR3 regions were amplified from RNA transcripts. RT-PCR in the first round (using the HTBI primer set) targeted the TCR CDR3. TCRdb recomputed calls from the multiplex PCR reads with MiXCR, one row per CDR3 protein. The repertoire holds about 740,000 distinct CDR3 sequences, with around 15% as singletons. These patients, aged 18 to 65, had recently diagnosed hyperthyroidism lasting under 2 months. The study excluded patients with uncontrolled infection, other autoimmune disease, pregnancy or lactation.

The source of this sequence is a woman under 30 with Graves' hyperthyroidism. Sequences were obtained from blood. The rearrangement joins TRBV20-1 to TRBJ2-7; D remains unclear. The CDR3 protein is CSARGDSVGTREQYF. CDR3 nucleotides: TGCAGTGCTAGAGGCGACTCGGTTGGCACCCGGGAGCAGTACTTC.